This is a list of T cell receptor beta chains from one sample in a study of a mutant IDH1 vaccine in newly diagnosed glioma. Libraries were prepared by immunoSEQ multiplex PCR; TCRdb keeps only in-frame clonotypes and omits some of them. Among more than 35,000 clones listed, 75% to 85% were seen once. No antigen is known for these receptors. The sequencing here drew on PBMCs, taken from a glioma patient whose treatment included an IDH1 peptide vaccine. These receptors all stem from a man aged 40-49 years with glioma. Both conserved end residues are part of each CDR3. The D gene is left open where the match is weak. Not all rows give a size; the values are once, few, many and, for expanded clones, a class.

CDR3aa: CASSLEVKLFF; CDR3nt: TGTGCCAGCAGCTTGGAGGTTAAACTGTTTTTT; d_gene: -; v_gene: TRBV11-2; abundance: few; j_gene: TRBJ1-4
CDR3aa: CASGLVPDRGSQPQHF; CDR3nt: TGTGCTAGTGGTTTGGTACCGGACAGGGGGTCACAGCCCCAGCATTTT; d_gene: TRBD1; v_gene: TRBV12-5; abundance: -; j_gene: TRBJ1-5
CDR3aa: CAGSRTPLQEQYF; CDR3nt: TGTGCCGGCAGCCGCACCCCCCTCCAAGAGCAGTACTTC; d_gene: -; v_gene: TRBV5-4; abundance: -; j_gene: TRBJ2-7
CDR3aa: CASSQDPGQGRRSPLHF; CDR3nt: TGCGCCAGCAGCCAAGACCCCGGACAGGGGAGACGTTCACCCCTCCACTTT; d_gene: TRBD1; v_gene: TRBV4-1; abundance: -; j_gene: TRBJ1-6
CDR3aa: CASSEVSAGGLYEQFF; CDR3nt: TGTGCCAGCAGTGAAGTTTCAGCGGGGGGGCTCTATGAGCAGTTCTTC; d_gene: TRBD2; v_gene: TRBV2; abundance: -; j_gene: TRBJ2-1
CDR3aa: CASSPDRRSYEQYF; CDR3nt: TGTGCCAGCAGCCCTGACAGGCGGTCATACGAGCAGTACTTC; d_gene: -; v_gene: TRBV7-9; abundance: -; j_gene: TRBJ2-7
CDR3aa: CASSLPQGLETQYF; CDR3nt: TGTGCCAGCAGCTTACCCCAGGGACTAGAGACCCAGTACTTC; d_gene: -; v_gene: TRBV7-9; abundance: -; j_gene: TRBJ2-5
CDR3aa: CASSYVTLNYGYTF; CDR3nt: TGTGCCAGCAGTTACGTGACTTTAAACTATGGCTACACCTTC; d_gene: -; v_gene: TRBV5-6; abundance: -; j_gene: TRBJ1-2
CDR3aa: CASSLGAGPYEQYF; CDR3nt: TGTGCCAGCAGTTTAGGAGCGGGACCCTACGAGCAGTACTTC; d_gene: TRBD2; v_gene: TRBV27; abundance: -; j_gene: TRBJ2-7
CDR3aa: CASSASRNTGELFF; CDR3nt: TGTGCTTCCTCCGCCAGTAGAAACACCGGGGAGCTGTTTTTT; d_gene: -; v_gene: TRBV30; abundance: -; j_gene: TRBJ2-2
CDR3aa: CASSLSSSLSSYEQYF; CDR3nt: TGTGCCAGCAGTTTATCGTCCAGTCTATCCTCCTACGAGCAGTACTTC; d_gene: -; v_gene: TRBV27; abundance: few; j_gene: TRBJ2-7
CDR3aa: CASRTGATEGFF; CDR3nt: TGTGCCAGCAGAACAGGGGCGACCGAGGGGTTCTTC; d_gene: TRBD1; v_gene: TRBV6-6; abundance: -; j_gene: TRBJ2-1
CDR3aa: CASSYTPSPTNEKLFF; CDR3nt: TGTGCCAGCAGCTATACACCTAGCCCAACTAATGAAAAACTGTTTTTT; d_gene: -; v_gene: TRBV5-6; abundance: -; j_gene: TRBJ1-4
CDR3aa: CASSSRQGRFNEKLFF; CDR3nt: TGTGCCAGCAGCTCTAGACAGGGGCGCTTTAATGAAAAACTGTTTTTT; d_gene: TRBD1; v_gene: TRBV7-9; abundance: -; j_gene: TRBJ1-4
CDR3aa: CASSFFRGAYEQYF; CDR3nt: TGTGCCAGCAGTTTTTTTAGGGGAGCCTACGAGCAGTACTTC; d_gene: -; v_gene: TRBV28; abundance: once; j_gene: TRBJ2-7
CDR3aa: CASSTDRGHLYEQYF; CDR3nt: TGTGCCAGCAGTACGGACAGGGGGCATCTCTACGAGCAGTACTTC; d_gene: TRBD1; v_gene: TRBV6-1; abundance: -; j_gene: TRBJ2-7
CDR3aa: CASSPRGNTELFRWSGANVLTF; CDR3nt: TGTGCCAGCAGCCCGCGCGGGAACACTGAACTCTTTCGGTGGAGTGGGGCCAACGTCCTGACTTTC; d_gene: -; v_gene: TRBV9; abundance: -; j_gene: TRBJ2-6
CDR3aa: CASTPLRGTWNTEAFF; CDR3nt: TGTGCCAGTACCCCCCTGCGGGGTACGTGGAACACTGAAGCTTTCTTT; d_gene: -; v_gene: TRBV19; abundance: -; j_gene: TRBJ1-1
CDR3aa: CASRLDRSSNQPQHF; CDR3nt: TGTGCCAGTAGACTAGACAGGTCTAGCAATCAGCCCCAGCATTTT; d_gene: -; v_gene: TRBV19; abundance: few; j_gene: TRBJ1-5
CDR3aa: CASSHFTSFGYTF; CDR3nt: TGTGCCAGCAGCCATTTTACCTCCTTTGGCTACACCTTC; d_gene: -; v_gene: TRBV11-1; abundance: -; j_gene: TRBJ1-2
CDR3aa: CASSEGQGRSETQYF; CDR3nt: TGTGCCAGCAGTGAAGGGCAGGGGAGGTCGGAGACCCAGTACTTC; d_gene: -; v_gene: TRBV6-1; abundance: few; j_gene: TRBJ2-5
CDR3aa: CASSPGQGGYEQYF; CDR3nt: TGTGCCAGCAGCCCCGGACAGGGGGGCTACGAGCAGTACTTC; d_gene: TRBD1; v_gene: TRBV6-6; abundance: once; j_gene: TRBJ2-7
CDR3aa: CASSIRTGDSPLHF; CDR3nt: TGCGCCAGCAGCATCCGGACAGGGGATTCACCCCTCCACTTT; d_gene: TRBD1; v_gene: TRBV5-1; abundance: -; j_gene: TRBJ1-6
CDR3aa: CASSQDLERGYNEQFF; CDR3nt: TGTGCCAGCAGCCAAGATCTGGAGCGGGGCTACAATGAGCAGTTCTTC; d_gene: TRBD2; v_gene: TRBV14; abundance: once; j_gene: TRBJ2-1
CDR3aa: CASSLARGGSEKLFF; CDR3nt: TGCGCCAGCAGCTTGGCCCGGGGGGGTAGTGAAAAACTGTTTTTT; d_gene: -; v_gene: TRBV5-1; abundance: -; j_gene: TRBJ1-4
CDR3aa: CASRVAGGISETQYF; CDR3nt: TGTGCCAGCAGAGTAGCGGGGGGAATCTCCGAGACCCAGTACTTC; d_gene: TRBD2; v_gene: TRBV5-4; abundance: -; j_gene: TRBJ2-5
CDR3aa: CASSFDGLAGEF; CDR3nt: TGTGCCAGCAGTTTCGACGGACTAGCGGGGGAGTTC; d_gene: TRBD2; v_gene: TRBV5-5; abundance: once; j_gene: TRBJ2-7
CDR3aa: CASRDRGDEQYF; CDR3nt: TGTGCCAGCCGGGACAGGGGGGACGAGCAGTACTTC; d_gene: TRBD1; v_gene: TRBV5-6; abundance: once; j_gene: TRBJ2-7
CDR3aa: CASSYPGSYNEQFF; CDR3nt: TGTGCCAGCAGCTACCCGGGGTCCTACAATGAGCAGTTCTTC; d_gene: -; v_gene: TRBV7-2; abundance: -; j_gene: TRBJ2-1
CDR3aa: CASSITSGRTGELFF; CDR3nt: TGTGCCAGTAGTATTACTAGCGGGAGGACCGGGGAGCTGTTTTTT; d_gene: TRBD2; v_gene: TRBV19; abundance: -; j_gene: TRBJ2-2
CDR3aa: CASSYSIIATTGELFF; CDR3nt: TGTGCCAGCAGTTACTCGATAATAGCGACCACCGGGGAGCTGTTTTTT; d_gene: -; v_gene: TRBV6-6; abundance: few; j_gene: TRBJ2-2
CDR3aa: CASSLRTGLGSPLHF; CDR3nt: TGCGCCAGCAGCTTGAGGACAGGGCTAGGTTCACCCCTCCACTTT; d_gene: TRBD1; v_gene: TRBV5-1; abundance: -; j_gene: TRBJ1-6
CDR3aa: CASSTRGVQETQYF; CDR3nt: TGTGCCAGCAGCACCAGAGGGGTTCAAGAGACCCAGTACTTC; d_gene: -; v_gene: TRBV9; abundance: -; j_gene: TRBJ2-5
CDR3aa: CASSLWGAGANVLTF; CDR3nt: TGTGCCAGCAGTTTATGGGGAGCCGGGGCCAACGTCCTGACTTTC; d_gene: -; v_gene: TRBV28; abundance: few; j_gene: TRBJ2-6
CDR3aa: CASSQEWTGIGAFF; CDR3nt: TGTGCCAGCAGCCAAGAATGGACAGGGATTGGAGCTTTCTTT; d_gene: TRBD1; v_gene: TRBV4-2; abundance: -; j_gene: TRBJ1-1
CDR3aa: CASSPNFGTLDIQYF; CDR3nt: TGTGCCAGCAGCCCAAATTTCGGGACTCTTGACATTCAGTACTTC; d_gene: -; v_gene: TRBV6-1; abundance: few; j_gene: TRBJ2-4
CDR3aa: CASSFEVGEQYF; CDR3nt: TGTGCCAGCAGCTTTGAAGTGGGCGAGCAGTACTTC; d_gene: -; v_gene: TRBV7-2; abundance: -; j_gene: TRBJ2-7
CDR3aa: CASSAPSGAGGHNEQFF; CDR3nt: TGTGCCAGTAGTGCCCCCTCGGGGGCGGGAGGCCACAATGAGCAGTTCTTC; d_gene: TRBD2; v_gene: TRBV19; abundance: -; j_gene: TRBJ2-1
CDR3aa: CAWSLTSGGTDTQYF; CDR3nt: TGTGCCTGGAGTTTGACTAGCGGGGGTACAGATACGCAGTATTTT; d_gene: TRBD2; v_gene: TRBV30; abundance: -; j_gene: TRBJ2-3
CDR3aa: CASSLSGTNQPQHF; CDR3nt: TGTGCCAGCAGTTTATCGGGGACCAATCAGCCCCAGCATTTT; d_gene: -; v_gene: TRBV27; abundance: -; j_gene: TRBJ1-5
CDR3aa: CASSEYQTAYEQYF; CDR3nt: TGTGCCAGCAGTGAGTACCAGACGGCCTACGAGCAGTACTTC; d_gene: -; v_gene: TRBV2; abundance: -; j_gene: TRBJ2-7
CDR3aa: CASSQVIGTGVAEAFF; CDR3nt: TGTGCCAGCAGCCAAGTGATAGGAACAGGGGTGGCTGAAGCTTTCTTT; d_gene: TRBD1; v_gene: TRBV4-2; abundance: -; j_gene: TRBJ1-1
CDR3aa: CASSHASGTPYEQYF; CDR3nt: TGTGCCAGCAGCCACGCTAGCGGGACCCCCTACGAGCAGTACTTC; d_gene: TRBD2; v_gene: TRBV6-1; abundance: -; j_gene: TRBJ2-7
CDR3aa: CASSPSVGNSGNTIYF; CDR3nt: TGTGCCAGCTCACCAAGTGTCGGGAACTCTGGAAACACCATATATTTT; d_gene: -; v_gene: TRBV18; abundance: -; j_gene: TRBJ1-3
CDR3aa: CASSELAGQQFF; CDR3nt: TGTGCCAGCAGTGAGCTCGCGGGACAGCAGTTCTTC; d_gene: -; v_gene: TRBV2; abundance: -; j_gene: TRBJ2-1
CDR3aa: CASSTPTGELFF; CDR3nt: TGTGCCAGCAGCACGCCGACCGGGGAGCTGTTTTTT; d_gene: -; v_gene: TRBV7-9; abundance: -; j_gene: TRBJ2-2
CDR3aa: CASIFAGTNEKLFF; CDR3nt: TGTGCCAGCATTTTTGCCGGGACTAATGAAAAACTGTTTTTT; d_gene: -; v_gene: TRBV28; abundance: -; j_gene: TRBJ1-4
CDR3aa: CASSPNTMGNTEAFF; CDR3nt: TGTGCCAGCTCACCAAATACCATGGGAAACACTGAAGCTTTCTTT; d_gene: -; v_gene: TRBV18; abundance: -; j_gene: TRBJ1-1
CDR3aa: CASSLRGLAVQETQYF; CDR3nt: TGTGCCAGCAGCCTAAGGGGACTAGCGGTTCAAGAGACCCAGTACTTC; d_gene: TRBD2; v_gene: TRBV7-2; abundance: -; j_gene: TRBJ2-5
CDR3aa: CASSLARTDEKLFF; CDR3nt: TGTGCCAGCAGCTTGGCCCGGACAGACGAAAAACTGTTTTTT; d_gene: -; v_gene: TRBV5-6; abundance: -; j_gene: TRBJ1-4
CDR3aa: CASSVGSLGANVLTF; CDR3nt: TGTGCCAGCAGCGTAGGAAGCCTAGGGGCCAACGTCCTGACTTTC; d_gene: -; v_gene: TRBV9; abundance: -; j_gene: TRBJ2-6
CDR3aa: CASSAGLAGVSEQYF; CDR3nt: TGTGCCAGCAGCGCGGGACTAGCGGGAGTAAGCGAGCAGTACTTC; d_gene: TRBD2; v_gene: TRBV7-3; abundance: -; j_gene: TRBJ2-7
CDR3aa: CASSLRLAGADTQYF; CDR3nt: TGCGCCAGCAGCTTGAGACTAGCGGGCGCAGATACGCAGTATTTT; d_gene: TRBD2; v_gene: TRBV5-1; abundance: -; j_gene: TRBJ2-3
CDR3aa: CASSLGDQETQYF; CDR3nt: TGTGCCAGCAGCTTGGGGGACCAAGAGACCCAGTACTTC; d_gene: -; v_gene: TRBV5-4; abundance: -; j_gene: TRBJ2-5